Following are 18 T cell receptor beta chains from one sample sequenced in a study of pediatric ulcerative colitis. Only in-frame clones appear in the TCRdb table, and some are missing; sequencing was by immunoSEQ multiplex PCR. This table holds roughly 64,000 clones, about 86% found once. Material: blood. The receptors were gathered from a boy between 10 and 17 years old with severe ulcerative colitis.

This clone was counted between two and nine times. The chain recombines TRBV7-2 with TRBJ1-2; tentatively, D is TRBD1 (6 bases). V was clipped by 5 bases and J by 2 bases, with 12 bases between them. Germline CDR1 SGHTA, CDR2 FQGNSA. CDR3 size: 14 residues. In DNA form, the CDR3 reads TGTGCCAGCAGCCAACAGACAGGCAACTATGGCTACACCTTC. This sequence encodes CASSQQTGNYGYTF.

The genes are TRBV10-1 and TRBJ2-3, with D possibly being TRBD1 (5 bases). Trimming took 6 bases from V and 7 from J, leaving 17 bases between them. The CDR3 totals 14 residues. Germline CDR1 and CDR2: WNHNN and SYGVQD (reference sequence). The CDR3 coding sequence is TGCGCCAGCAGGACAACGCAGGGTACACATACGCAGTATTTT. This translates into CASRTTQGTHTQYF.

This clone was found once. The chain recombines TRBV2 with TRBJ2-1; unclear D gene. CDR3 length: 14 amino acids. CDR1 and CDR2 (germline): SNHLY, FYNNEI. Trimming left V 3 bases short and J 3 bases short, with 9 bases between. The DNA for the CDR3 is TGTGCCAGCAGTGAGCCCCTTTACTACAATGAGCAGTTCTTC. It codes for CASSEPLYYNEQFF. Full variable domain (rest looked up from reference TRBV2 and TRBJ2-1): EPEVTQTPSHQVTQMGQEVILRCVPISNHLYFYWYRQILGQKVEFLVSFYNNEISEKSEIFDDQFSVERPDGSNFTLKIRSTKLEDSAMYFCASSEPLYYNEQFFGPGTRLTVL.

The rearrangement uses TRBV19 and TRBJ2-7; tentatively, D is TRBD2 (6 bases). This CDR3 is 14 amino acids long. The V and J ends lost 1 base and 4 bases respectively, with 11 bases between them. Germline V gene sequence: CDR1 LNHDA, CDR2 SQIVND (reference sequence). CDR3 in amino acids: CASSIVGRGYEQYF. The CDR3 coding sequence is TGTGCCAGTAGTATAGTCGGACGGGGGTACGAGCAGTACTTC.

By sample share, this clone is medium-sized. V gene TRBV7-3 combines with J gene TRBJ2-3; D gene unclear. The CDR3 covers 14 residues. The V end was cut by 2 bases, the J end by 6 bases, with 12 bases between. From germline, CDR1 is SGHTA and CDR2 FQGTGA. The DNA of the CDR3 is TGTGCCAGCAGCTTATTGGACCCCACGGATACGCAGTATTTT. Its protein product is CASSLLDPTDTQYF.

The J gene is TRBJ2-7, the V gene TRBV5-6, with no clear D. Germline CDR1 is SGHDT and CDR2 is YYEEEE. V was trimmed by 1 base and J by 0 bases, leaving 11 bases between them. The CDR3 loop spans 15 amino acids. CDR3 nucleotide sequence: TGTGCCAGCAGCTTGATGGGGTGGAACTCCTACGAGCAGTACTTC. Translated: CASSLMGWNSYEQYF.

The chain employs TRBV27 and TRBJ2-5, with a possible D match to TRBD1 (6 bases). V lost 3 bases, J lost 1 base, and 12 bases lay in between. Germline assignment: CDR1 MNHEY and CDR2 SMNVEV (reference sequence). The CDR3 runs 15 residues. The CDR3 DNA sequence: TGTGCCAGCAGTTTCCACACAGGGCTCCAAGAGACCCAGTACTTC. It specifies CASSFHTGLQETQYF.

The V gene is TRBV15, the J gene TRBJ2-3; 9 bases are shared with TRBD2. The junction had 2 bases not matched to a gene; V was cut back by 0 bases and J by 4 bases. The CDR3 runs to 15 residues. In germline, CDR1 is LNHNV, CDR2 YYDKDF (reference sequence). The CDR3 loop is CATSRDAGGSDTQYF. CDR3 DNA: TGTGCCACCAGCAGAGATGCGGGAGGGTCAGATACGCAGTATTTT.

This chain connects TRBV5-1 to TRBJ2-2, with D possibly matching TRBD1 (6 bases). CDR3 length: 14 residues. V was cut by 4 bases and J by 1 base, with 8 bases left in between. Germline V CDR1 and CDR2: SGHRS, YFSETQ. CDR3: CASSPGQNTGELFF. For the CDR3, the DNA is TGCGCCAGCAGCCCGGGACAGAACACCGGGGAGCTGTTTTTT.

The gene calls are TRBV4-2 and TRBJ2-7, with 11 bases that match TRBD2. The CDR3 is 14 amino acids. Trimming cost V 4 bases and J 3 bases; bases outside gene matches: 2. Germline assignment: CDR1 LGHNA and CDR2 YNFKEQ. Written as DNA, the CDR3 is TGTGCCAGCAGCCCGGGGACTAGCGGCTACGAGCAGTACTTC. It specifies CASSPGTSGYEQYF.

This sequence joins TRBV27 and TRBJ2-3; D may correspond to TRBD1 or TRBD2 (6 bases each). Per germline, CDR1 MNHEY and CDR2 SMNVEV (reference sequence). V was trimmed by 7 bases and J by 2 bases, leaving 10 bases between them. This CDR3 has 13 amino acids. CDR3 DNA sequence: TGTGCCAGCAAGAGGGGGGACACAGATACGCAGTATTTT. Protein sequence: CASKRGDTDTQYF.

The V gene is TRBV5-6, the J gene TRBJ2-7, with 7 positions matching TRBD1. Germline CDR1 reads SGHDT; CDR2 reads YYEEEE. The junction had 0 bases not matched to a gene; V was cut back by 2 bases and J by 4 bases. The length of the CDR3 is 12 residues. The CDR3 DNA sequence: TGTGCCAGCAGCTTACAGGGGTACGAGCAGTACTTC. Amino acids: CASSLQGYEQYF.

The chain links TRBV6-4 to TRBJ2-5; the D is unclear. Per the germline V gene, CDR1 is MRHNA and CDR2 is SNTAGT. V was shortened by 6 bases and J by 2 bases, with 10 bases between the two germline ends. The CDR3 length is 13 residues. The DNA for the CDR3 is TGTGCCAGCAGCACGGACGGACAAGAGACCCAGTACTTC. Its translation is CASSTDGQETQYF.

The chain couples TRBV19 to TRBJ1-1, with D tentatively TRBD1 (5 bases). The CDR3 covers 15 residues. Deletions cut 6 bases from V and 1 base from J, with 15 bases between. The germline gives CDR1 LNHDA, CDR2 SQIVND (reference sequence). CDR3 loop: CASSPRWGQNTEAFF. CDR3 bases: TGTGCCAGTAGCCCTCGGTGGGGCCAGAACACTGAAGCTTTCTTT.

This chain's CDR3 is CASSLRQGAGEQYF. The CDR3 coding sequence is TGTGCCAGCAGTTTAAGGCAGGGGGCCGGCGAGCAGTACTTC. The chain is built from TRBV27 and TRBJ2-7, with TRBD1 matching 8 bases. The germline CDR1 and CDR2 sequences are MNHEY and SMNVEV (reference sequence). This CDR3 contains 14 residues. With 2 bases clipped from V and 6 bases from J, the junction kept 6 bases outside the gene matches.

The chain links TRBV21-1 to TRBJ2-4; TRBD1, the D gene given by the table, was not confirmed from the DNA. TRBV21-1 is deemed a pseudogene. The CDR3 extends over 16 amino acids. Here the CDR3 reads CASSRPDRQAKNIQYF. DNA for the CDR3: TGTGCCAGCAGTCGCCCGGACAGACAAGCCAAAAACATTCAGTACTTC.

The chain recombines TRBV27 with TRBJ2-7; D remains ambiguous. V was cut by 5 bases and J by 4 bases, with 12 bases left in between. CDR1 and CDR2 (germline): MNHEY, SMNVEV (reference sequence). The CDR3 is made up of 13 amino acids. In DNA, the CDR3 is TGTGCCAGCAGTCAACGGCCAATTTACGAGCAGTACTTC. Residues: CASSQRPIYEQYF.

The chain carries TRBV27 and TRBJ2-7, with 7 bases matching TRBD1. The J segment lost 5 bases and the V segment lost 0 bases, leaving 4 bases of the junction unmatched. The germline gives CDR1 MNHEY, CDR2 SMNVEV (reference sequence). The CDR3 contains 14 residues. This chain's CDR3 is CASSLSDTGDEQYF. The DNA of the CDR3 is TGTGCCAGCAGTTTATCGGATACAGGGGACGAGCAGTACTTC.